This T cell receptor (beta chain) was sequenced in a study of PD-L1 blockade in urothelial cancer. Study-level background: Administration of atezolizumab to patients began around 2014, at 1,200 mg intravenously every 3 weeks. Individuals in the cohort had been given 0 to 3 earlier chemotherapy regimens.

Sequencing used immunoSEQ multiplex PCR; TCRdb keeps in-frame clones, though not all of them. The data contain about 72,000 clones, approximately 87% of them singletons. The germline V and J ends were trimmed by 0 bases and 7 bases, with 19 bases remaining between them. In germline, CDR1 is WNHNN, CDR2 SYGVQD (reference sequence). This CDR3 spans 17 amino acids. Time point meaning: pretreatment peripheral blood. The V and J genes are TRBV10-1 and TRBJ2-1, with D perhaps matching TRBD2 (5 bases). The receptor's source is a man between 65 and 79 years old with urothelial cancer. Sequenced here: PBMCs, sampled around atezolizumab (anti-PD-L1) treatment. In DNA form, the CDR3 reads TGCGCCAGCAGTGAGTCGAATGCCCCCTCCTCGGGGAATGAGCAGTTCTTC. As protein: CASSESNAPSSGNEQFF.